Listed below are T cell receptor beta chains from one sample, sequenced in a study of T cell responses to AZD1222 COVID-19 vaccine. TCRdb's copy holds only in-frame clones and misses some; the assay was immunoSEQ multiplex PCR. The profile shows approximately 130,000 clones, 85% to 95% of them singletons. The specimen was peripheral blood, collected on day 0 of AZD1222 vaccination. Receptor source: an adult in good health. CDR3s include the opening cysteine and the closing phenylalanine or tryptophan. Each record gives: D gene, clone size, J gene, CDR3 length, V gene, CDR3 DNA, CDR3 protein. The D gene is left open where the match is weak. Size tells how often a clone was seen (once, few, many) or the class of an expanded clone, and some rows leave it out.

D gene: -
clone size: -
J gene: TRBJ2-2
CDR3 length: 16
V gene: TRBV7-3
CDR3 DNA: TGTGCCAGCAGCTTACGGATGAGGGGAGGCGCCGGGGAGCTGTTTTTT
CDR3 protein: CASSLRMRGGAGELFF

D gene: TRBD1
clone size: -
J gene: TRBJ1-6
CDR3 length: 17
V gene: TRBV3-1/TRBV3-2
CDR3 DNA: TGTGCCAGCAGCCACTCGACAGGGCGGGGAATTGGTTCACCCCTCCACTTT
CDR3 protein: CASSHSTGRGIGSPLHF

D gene: TRBD2
clone size: -
J gene: TRBJ2-3
CDR3 length: 17
V gene: TRBV5-4
CDR3 DNA: TGTGCCAGCAGCTTGGCCTTAACTAGCGGGGTCACAGATACGCAGTATTTT
CDR3 protein: CASSLALTSGVTDTQYF

D gene: -
clone size: -
J gene: TRBJ1-2
CDR3 length: 17
V gene: TRBV10-3
CDR3 DNA: TGTGCCATCAGTGAGTCGACTCGTGGCAGGGGCCTTCGGGGCTACACCTTC
CDR3 protein: CAISESTRGRGLRGYTF

D gene: -
clone size: once
J gene: TRBJ2-2
CDR3 length: 15
V gene: TRBV5-1
CDR3 DNA: TGCGCCAGCAGCTCTCGCCCTAAAAACACCGGGGAGCTGTTTTTT
CDR3 protein: CASSSRPKNTGELFF

D gene: TRBD2
clone size: -
J gene: TRBJ2-7
CDR3 length: 14
V gene: TRBV3-1/TRBV3-2
CDR3 DNA: TGTGCCAGCAGCCAAGATGGGGGGGCCTACGAGCAGTACTTC
CDR3 protein: CASSQDGGAYEQYF

D gene: -
clone size: -
J gene: TRBJ2-1
CDR3 length: 13
V gene: TRBV7-9
CDR3 DNA: TGTGCCAGCAGCCCGGCGGTTGATAATGAGCAGTTCTTC
CDR3 protein: CASSPAVDNEQFF

D gene: TRBD2
clone size: -
J gene: TRBJ2-1
CDR3 length: 14
V gene: TRBV4-2
CDR3 DNA: TGTGCCAGCAGCTCCGTTCGACTAGCGGTAGAGCAGTTCTTC
CDR3 protein: CASSSVRLAVEQFF

D gene: TRBD1
clone size: -
J gene: TRBJ2-4
CDR3 length: 14
V gene: TRBV20-1
CDR3 DNA: TGCAGTGCTAGTAGGGGGCCCGAGAGAGACATTCAGTACTTC
CDR3 protein: CSASRGPERDIQYF

D gene: -
clone size: -
J gene: TRBJ2-3
CDR3 length: 16
V gene: TRBV18
CDR3 DNA: TGTGCCAGCTCACGTTGGGGGAAAGCTAGCACAGATACGCAGTATTTT
CDR3 protein: CASSRWGKASTDTQYF

D gene: TRBD2
clone size: -
J gene: TRBJ2-5
CDR3 length: 15
V gene: TRBV6-5
CDR3 DNA: TGTGCCAGCAGTTACCCAGCGGGGGGCCGGGAGACCCAGTACTTC
CDR3 protein: CASSYPAGGRETQYF

D gene: -
clone size: -
J gene: TRBJ1-1
CDR3 length: 14
V gene: TRBV18
CDR3 DNA: TGTGCCAGCTCTCAGGGAAGGATGAACACTGAAGCTTTCTTT
CDR3 protein: CASSQGRMNTEAFF

D gene: -
clone size: -
J gene: TRBJ1-6
CDR3 length: 14
V gene: TRBV21-1
CDR3 DNA: TGTGCCAGCAGCAAAGCGGGAAGGAATTCACCCCTCCACTTT
CDR3 protein: CASSKAGRNSPLHF

D gene: -
clone size: -
J gene: TRBJ1-2
CDR3 length: 12
V gene: TRBV10-3
CDR3 DNA: TGTGCCATCAGTGAGTCGGCGGGAGACTACACCTTC
CDR3 protein: CAISESAGDYTF

D gene: -
clone size: -
J gene: TRBJ1-1
CDR3 length: 13
V gene: TRBV10-3
CDR3 DNA: TGTGCCATCGGTCCGGGGAGGGGTACTGAAGCTTTCTTT
CDR3 protein: CAIGPGRGTEAFF

D gene: -
clone size: few
J gene: TRBJ1-5
CDR3 length: 14
V gene: TRBV10-2
CDR3 DNA: TGCGCCAGCAGTGATTCCGACAGCAATCAGCCCCAGCATTTT
CDR3 protein: CASSDSDSNQPQHF

D gene: -
clone size: -
J gene: TRBJ2-5
CDR3 length: 14
V gene: TRBV4-2
CDR3 DNA: TGTGCCAGCAGCCAAGTGGGTCTACAAGAGACCCAGTACTTC
CDR3 protein: CASSQVGLQETQYF

D gene: -
clone size: -
J gene: TRBJ1-1
CDR3 length: 14
V gene: TRBV19
CDR3 DNA: TGTGCCAGTAGTAGATCTCAGGTGAACACTGAAGCTTTCTTT
CDR3 protein: CASSRSQVNTEAFF

D gene: TRBD1
clone size: -
J gene: TRBJ1-1
CDR3 length: 15
V gene: TRBV10-3
CDR3 DNA: TGTGCCATCAGTGATCAGGGGGTAATGGTTACTGAAGCTTTCTTT
CDR3 protein: CAISDQGVMVTEAFF

D gene: -
clone size: -
J gene: TRBJ2-3
CDR3 length: 15
V gene: TRBV11-2
CDR3 DNA: TGTGCCAGCAGCTTAGAGCTAGGGGGGGTCGGTCCGCAGTATTTT
CDR3 protein: CASSLELGGVGPQYF

D gene: TRBD2
clone size: -
J gene: TRBJ2-1
CDR3 length: 17
V gene: TRBV30
CDR3 DNA: TGTGCCTGGAGTGGCAAACTAGCGGGGGCCTTTCGGAATGAGCAGTTCTTC
CDR3 protein: CAWSGKLAGAFRNEQFF

D gene: TRBD1
clone size: once
J gene: TRBJ1-2
CDR3 length: 16
V gene: TRBV5-1
CDR3 DNA: TGCGCCAGCAGCCGAAACACCGACAGGGGGCCCTATGGCTACACCTTC
CDR3 protein: CASSRNTDRGPYGYTF

D gene: -
clone size: -
J gene: TRBJ2-7
CDR3 length: 14
V gene: TRBV2
CDR3 DNA: TGTGCCAGCAGTGTAGGGGGGGGCCCCTACGAGCAGTACTTC
CDR3 protein: CASSVGGGPYEQYF

D gene: -
clone size: -
J gene: TRBJ2-3
CDR3 length: 13
V gene: TRBV7-9
CDR3 DNA: TGTGCCAGCAGCTCGTTCTCCGGCGATACGCAGTATTTT
CDR3 protein: CASSSFSGDTQYF

D gene: -
clone size: -
J gene: TRBJ2-2
CDR3 length: 14
V gene: TRBV27
CDR3 DNA: TGTGCCAGCATGGAGGGGGGCGGTTCCGGGGAGCTGTTTTTT
CDR3 protein: CASMEGGGSGELFF

D gene: -
clone size: -
J gene: TRBJ1-6
CDR3 length: 15
V gene: TRBV6-5
CDR3 DNA: TGTGCCAGCAGTTCAGGGGTTTCGGGGCGATCACCCCTCCACTTT
CDR3 protein: CASSSGVSGRSPLHF

D gene: -
clone size: once
J gene: TRBJ1-1
CDR3 length: 15
V gene: TRBV5-1
CDR3 DNA: TGCGCCAGCAGCTTGCTGGATAACGAGAACACTGAAGCTTTCTTT
CDR3 protein: CASSLLDNENTEAFF

D gene: -
clone size: -
J gene: TRBJ2-7
CDR3 length: 13
V gene: TRBV5-6
CDR3 DNA: TGTGCCAGCAGCCCCTCCGACAGCTACGAGCAGTACTTC
CDR3 protein: CASSPSDSYEQYF

D gene: TRBD2
clone size: once
J gene: TRBJ2-5
CDR3 length: 15
V gene: TRBV11-2
CDR3 DNA: TGTGCCAGCAGCCTCGGGACTAGCGGGGGAGAGACCCAGTACTTC
CDR3 protein: CASSLGTSGGETQYF

D gene: TRBD2
clone size: once
J gene: TRBJ2-2
CDR3 length: 15
V gene: TRBV10-1
CDR3 DNA: TGCGCCAGCAGTGAAGACAGCGGGGCTTGGGCCGAGCTGTTTTTT
CDR3 protein: CASSEDSGAWAELFF

D gene: -
clone size: -
J gene: TRBJ1-1
CDR3 length: 11
V gene: TRBV29-1
CDR3 DNA: TGCAGCGTTGACATGAACACTGAAGCTTTCTTT
CDR3 protein: CSVDMNTEAFF

D gene: -
clone size: -
J gene: TRBJ1-2
CDR3 length: 14
V gene: TRBV3-1/TRBV3-2
CDR3 DNA: TGTGCCAGCAGCCAAGAGGGACCCGGGATTGGCTACACCTTC
CDR3 protein: CASSQEGPGIGYTF

D gene: -
clone size: -
J gene: TRBJ2-3
CDR3 length: 11
V gene: TRBV18
CDR3 DNA: TGTGCCAGCTCACCACGAGATACGCAGTATTTT
CDR3 protein: CASSPRDTQYF

D gene: -
clone size: -
J gene: TRBJ2-2
CDR3 length: 16
V gene: TRBV5-4
CDR3 DNA: TGTGCCAGCAGCTTGGACGGTAATCCGAACACCGGGGAGCTGTTTTTT
CDR3 protein: CASSLDGNPNTGELFF

D gene: -
clone size: -
J gene: TRBJ2-2
CDR3 length: 15
V gene: TRBV11-3
CDR3 DNA: TGTGCCAGCAGCCGGACGGATGAGAACACCGGGGAGCTGTTTTTT
CDR3 protein: CASSRTDENTGELFF

D gene: -
clone size: once
J gene: TRBJ2-2
CDR3 length: 13
V gene: TRBV2
CDR3 DNA: TGTGCCAGCAGACGTCAAACCCTCGGGGAGCTGTTTTTT
CDR3 protein: CASRRQTLGELFF

D gene: TRBD1
clone size: -
J gene: TRBJ2-7
CDR3 length: 15
V gene: TRBV7-9
CDR3 DNA: TGTGCCAGCAGCATCAGAGACAGGGGGCTCGGCGAGCAGTACTTC
CDR3 protein: CASSIRDRGLGEQYF

D gene: TRBD1
clone size: -
J gene: TRBJ1-1
CDR3 length: 12
V gene: TRBV7-9
CDR3 DNA: TGTGCCACCAGGGGGCTGAACACTGAAGCTTTCTTT
CDR3 protein: CATRGLNTEAFF

D gene: -
clone size: -
J gene: TRBJ2-3
CDR3 length: 14
V gene: TRBV6-4
CDR3 DNA: TGTGCCAGCAGTGAGGCGACAGATTCAGATACGCAGTATTTT
CDR3 protein: CASSEATDSDTQYF

D gene: TRBD1
clone size: -
J gene: TRBJ2-5
CDR3 length: 15
V gene: TRBV5-1
CDR3 DNA: TGCGCCAGCAGCTCGGGACAGGGGGCTTGGGAGACCCAGTACTTC
CDR3 protein: CASSSGQGAWETQYF

D gene: TRBD1
clone size: -
J gene: TRBJ2-5
CDR3 length: 16
V gene: TRBV3-1/TRBV3-2
CDR3 DNA: TGTGCCAGCAGCCGAAACGGACAGGGGAATGGAGAGACCCAGTACTTC
CDR3 protein: CASSRNGQGNGETQYF

D gene: -
clone size: -
J gene: TRBJ1-6
CDR3 length: 14
V gene: TRBV7-9
CDR3 DNA: TGTGCCAGCAGCGTACTCTTACCTAATTCACCCCTCCACTTT
CDR3 protein: CASSVLLPNSPLHF

D gene: TRBD1
clone size: -
J gene: TRBJ1-2
CDR3 length: 15
V gene: TRBV10-2
CDR3 DNA: TGCGCCAGCAGTGATGGGGGACAGGGGAACTATGGCTACACCTTC
CDR3 protein: CASSDGGQGNYGYTF

D gene: -
clone size: -
J gene: TRBJ1-2
CDR3 length: 14
V gene: TRBV5-1
CDR3 DNA: TGCGCCAGCAGCTTGGTCGCAGGGAGGGAGGGCTACACCTTC
CDR3 protein: CASSLVAGREGYTF

D gene: TRBD1
clone size: -
J gene: TRBJ1-3
CDR3 length: 14
V gene: TRBV5-4
CDR3 DNA: TGTGCCAGCAGCTTCAGGGGGCCTGGAAACACCATATATTTT
CDR3 protein: CASSFRGPGNTIYF

D gene: TRBD2
clone size: -
J gene: TRBJ2-1
CDR3 length: 15
V gene: TRBV27
CDR3 DNA: TGTGCCAGCAGTCATAGCGGGGGGGCGTTCAATGAGCAGTTCTTC
CDR3 protein: CASSHSGGAFNEQFF

D gene: TRBD1
clone size: -
J gene: TRBJ2-7
CDR3 length: 14
V gene: TRBV23-1
CDR3 DNA: TGCGCCAGCAGCGACCGGGACAGGGGCCACGAGCAGTACTTC
CDR3 protein: CASSDRDRGHEQYF

D gene: -
clone size: -
J gene: TRBJ2-7
CDR3 length: 13
V gene: TRBV29-1
CDR3 DNA: TGCAGCGTCGGGGGTACAGCCTCCTACGAGCAGTACTTC
CDR3 protein: CSVGGTASYEQYF

D gene: TRBD2
clone size: -
J gene: TRBJ2-3
CDR3 length: 15
V gene: TRBV7-2
CDR3 DNA: TGTGCCAGCAGCTTAGCATCCGGGGGGTTGGATACGCAGTATTTT
CDR3 protein: CASSLASGGLDTQYF